This T cell receptor (beta chain) was identified in a study of early stage breast cancer tumors. Study in general: ER+/PR+/HER2- status applied to about 70% of the 16 invasive breast tumors. Findings and limits, study-wide: Functional markers like CD4, CD8 and FOXP3 were missed in bulk sequencing. Commonly generated sequences made up most enriched TCRB sequences shared between patients.

The V and J ends lost 5 bases and 8 bases, in that order; junction bases with no gene match: 11. This CDR3 is built from 14 residues. In germline, CDR1 is SGHVS, CDR2 FNYEAQ. Tumor samples used roughly 18-50 mg of diced tissue. For this clone: The antigen is unknown.

Clones were read by immunoSEQ multiplex PCR, and TCRdb kept only the in-frame ones, dropping some. The sample yields over 6,500 clones, over 60% seen once. The TCR sequence derives from a person between 70 and 80 years old with breast cancer. Sequencing was done on a sample of breast tumor tissue. J is TRBJ1-1 and V is TRBV7-6; 7 positions match TRBD1. The CDR3 bases are TGTGCCAGCAGCCGACTCGAACGACAGGGCGAAGCTTTCTTT. This translates into CASSRLERQGEAFF.